A single sample gave rise to the 23 T cell receptor beta chains below, sequenced in a study of cytomegalovirus exposure and HLA in healthy donors. Repertoires were generated with immunoSEQ multiplex PCR, while TCRdb's copy carries only in-frame clones and drops some. Among approximately 150,000 clones listed, 80% to 90% were seen once. The material sequenced was PBMCs. These receptors came from a man between 18 and 29 years old in good health and CMV-seropositive.

V and J are TRBV9 and TRBJ2-5, with a tentative D call TRBD1 (5 bases). V lost 5 bases and J 2 bases, leaving 13 bases between the germline ends. The CDR3 is 14 amino acids. Per germline, CDR1 SGDLS and CDR2 YYNGEE. CDR3 loop: CASSVRQTQETQYF. Written as DNA, the CDR3 is TGTGCCAGCAGTGTAAGACAGACGCAAGAGACCCAGTACTTC. The full variable domain, rest sourced from reference TRBV9 and TRBJ2-5, is DSGVTQTPKHLITATGQRVTLRCSPRSGDLSVYWYQQSLDQGLQFLIQYYNGEERAKGNILERFSAQQFPDLHSELNLSSLELGDSALYFCASSVRQTQETQYFGPGTRLLVL.

This chain connects TRBV5-8 to TRBJ2-7, with D maybe TRBD2 (6 bases). Germline-derived CDR1 and CDR2 are SGHTS and YDEGEE. The CDR3 loop spans 17 amino acids. Trimming took 4 bases from V and 4 from J, leaving 24 bases between them. The CDR3 sequence is CASSGGLTAWGEYEQYF. In DNA form, the CDR3 reads TGTGCCAGCAGCGGCGGGTTGACCGCATGGGGGGAGTACGAGCAGTACTTC.

The chain combines TRBV7-9 with TRBJ2-7, with 11 positions matching TRBD2. The V gene's germline CDR1 is SEHNR and CDR2 FQNEAQ (reference sequence). V lost 3 bases to trimming and J lost 4 bases; unmatched junction nucleotides: 2. The CDR3 extends over 14 amino acids. The CDR3, as DNA: TGTGCCAGCAGCTTGACTAGCGGGAAGTACGAGCAGTACTTC. Encoded protein: CASSLTSGKYEQYF.

V usage is TRBV25-1 and J usage is TRBJ1-2; unclear D gene. CDR3 length: 12 amino acids. V was shortened by 4 bases and J by 5 bases, with 8 bases between the two germline ends. The germline CDR1 and CDR2 sequences are MGHDK and SYGVNS. Written as DNA, the CDR3 is TGTGCCAGCAGTGCCGGGGTTTATGGCTACACCTTC. This codes for CASSAGVYGYTF.

This chain connects TRBV2 to TRBJ1-2; D gene unclear. The CDR3 length is 14 residues. Germline-derived CDR1 and CDR2 are SNHLY and FYNNEI. The ends were cut back, 0 bases at V and 8 bases at J, with 13 bases in the middle. The DNA of the CDR3 is TGTGCCAGCAGTGAAGCTAGCCCGAGAGAGGGCTACACCTTC. This codes for CASSEASPREGYTF. Full variable domain (remainder filled in from reference TRBV2 and TRBJ1-2): EPEVTQTPSHQVTQMGQEVILRCVPISNHLYFYWYRQILGQKVEFLVSFYNNEISEKSEIFDDQFSVERPDGSNFTLKIRSTKLEDSAMYFCASSEASPREGYTFGSGTRLTVV.

The rearrangement joins TRBV6-5 to TRBJ1-1; TRBD1 is a possible D gene (6 bases). Trimming removed 0 bases from V and 7 bases from J, with 9 bases in between. The CDR3 length is 13 residues. Germline CDR1 MNHEY, CDR2 SVGAGI. The CDR3 DNA reads as TGTGCCAGCAGTTACTCGGGCAGGGGTGAAGCTTTCTTT. Protein product: CASSYSGRGEAFF.

The chain combines TRBV11-2 with TRBJ2-3, with D possibly TRBD2 on 6 matching bases. Germline CDR1 reads SGHAT; CDR2 reads FQNNGV. With 2 bases removed from V and 1 base from J, the gap between germline ends came to 13 bases. This CDR3 is 16 amino acids long. The CDR3 is CASSLFGTLGTDTQYF. In nucleotides, the CDR3 is TGTGCCAGCAGCTTATTCGGGACTCTTGGCACAGATACGCAGTATTTT.

The J gene is TRBJ1-2, the V gene TRBV18, with 9 bases matching TRBD1. The germline CDR1 and CDR2 sequences are KGHSH and LQKENI. V trimming: 3 bases; J trimming: 3 bases; junction bases outside the gene matches: 2. The CDR3 is 14 residues long. CDR3: CASSPGQGHYGYTF. The CDR3 bases are TGTGCCAGCTCACCGGGACAGGGACACTATGGCTACACCTTC.

The CDR3 protein is CASSLDRDTGELFF. CDR3 DNA: TGCGCCAGCAGCTTGGATCGGGACACCGGGGAGCTGTTTTTT. The rearrangement joins TRBV5-1 to TRBJ2-2; no reliable D call. V lost 0 bases to trimming and J lost 3 bases, with 6 bases between them. Germline V gene lookup returns CDR1 SGHRS and CDR2 YFSETQ. The CDR3 sequence is 14 residues long.

The rearrangement joins TRBV29-1 to TRBJ1-1; no firm D call. Germline V gives CDR1 SQVTM, CDR2 ANQGSEA. Trimming shortened V by 2 bases and J by 0 bases, and 10 bases separated the two germline ends. The CDR3 is 14 amino acids. Here the CDR3 DNA reads TGCAGCGTTGAATATGCAGTTATGAACACTGAAGCTTTCTTT. Its translation: CSVEYAVMNTEAFF.

The chain is built from TRBV20-1 and TRBJ1-1; D might be TRBD1 (5 bases). Looked up from germline, CDR1 is DFQATT and CDR2 is SNEGSKA (reference sequence). The ends were cut back, 5 bases at V and 10 bases at J, with 11 bases in the middle. This CDR3 comprises 10 residues. The CDR3 here is CSAGTGRAFF. Written as DNA, the CDR3 is TGCAGTGCTGGCACAGGAAGAGCTTTCTTT.

The chain links TRBV5-1 to TRBJ1-5; 7 bases fit TRBD1. V lost 4 bases, J lost 2 bases, and 6 bases stayed unmatched. In germline, CDR1 is SGHRS, CDR2 YFSETQ. The CDR3 spans 15 residues. CDR3 sequence reads: CASSTGQGGNQPQHF. CDR3 nucleotide sequence: TGCGCCAGCAGCACTGGCCAGGGGGGCAATCAGCCCCAGCATTTT.

The genes are TRBV7-9 and TRBJ2-5; TRBD1 is a possible D gene (5 bases). Trimming cost V 5 bases and J 1 base, with 8 bases left between them. The germline gives CDR1 SEHNR, CDR2 FQNEAQ (reference sequence). CDR3 length: 13 amino acids. CDR3 coding DNA: TGTGCCAGCAGCCGTGACAGCCAAGAGACCCAGTACTTC. Its translation: CASSRDSQETQYF. The whole variable domain, filled in from reference TRBV7-9 and TRBJ2-5, reads DTGVSQNPRHKITKRGQNVTFRCDPISEHNRLYWYRQTLGQGPEFLTYFQNEAQLEKSRLLSDRFSAERPKGSFSTLEIQRTEQGDSAMYLCASSRDSQETQYFGPGTRLLVL.

The chain couples TRBV13 to TRBJ2-1, with TRBD1 identical over 9 bases. The CDR3 runs 12 residues. V shed 6 bases, J shed 9 bases, and the junction held 3 bases outside the gene matches. Germline V gene data show CDR1 as PRHDT and CDR2 as FYEKMQ (reference sequence). The chain's CDR3 is CASSPQGAEQFF. DNA of the CDR3: TGTGCCAGCAGTCCACAGGGGGCTGAGCAGTTCTTC.

The rearrangement uses TRBV30 and TRBJ2-7, with TRBD1 identical over 9 bases. Trimming took 3 bases from V and 3 from J; bases not matched to a gene: 0. CDR1 GTSNPN and CDR2 SVGIG come from the germline V gene (reference sequence). The CDR3 spans 12 residues. The CDR3 is CAWRGQGYEQYF. DNA of the CDR3: TGTGCCTGGAGGGGACAGGGCTACGAGCAGTACTTC.

The rearrangement uses TRBV6-1 and TRBJ2-7, with D perhaps matching TRBD1 (6 bases). V lost 6 bases, J lost 6 bases, and 18 bases lay in between. There are 14 residues in the CDR3. CDR1 MNHNS and CDR2 SASEGT come from the germline V gene. CDR3 in amino acids: CASRELTRGGEQYF. CDR3 coding DNA: TGTGCCAGCAGGGAATTGACTCGAGGGGGCGAGCAGTACTTC.

In DNA, the CDR3 is TGCGCCAGCAGCTTCAGGGCCGAGGATTCACCCCTCCACTTT. Translation gives CASSFRAEDSPLHF. V gene TRBV5-1 combines with J gene TRBJ1-6; weak D call: TRBD1 (5 bases). Looked up from germline, CDR1 is SGHRS and CDR2 is YFSETQ. This CDR3 comprises 14 residues. The V gene lost 2 bases and the J gene lost 8 bases, with 11 bases spanning the gap.

The chain couples TRBV5-5 to TRBJ2-5; D ambiguous. This CDR3 contains 13 residues. V was trimmed by 2 bases and J by 5 bases, leaving 10 bases between them. Germline V gives CDR1 SGHKS, CDR2 YYEKEE (reference sequence). CDR3 bases: TGTGCCAGCAGCTTAAGCATGCGGGAGACCCAGTACTTC. This encodes CASSLSMRETQYF.

The rearrangement joins TRBV6-5 to TRBJ2-5, with D perhaps TRBD2 (6 bases). V lost 8 bases to trimming and J lost 5 bases, with 18 bases between them. The CDR3 loop spans 14 amino acids. Per the germline V gene, CDR1 is MNHEY and CDR2 is SVGAGI. CDR3 in amino acids: CASGVRDSRETQYF. CDR3 in DNA: TGTGCCAGCGGGGTGAGGGACTCTCGGGAGACCCAGTACTTC.

This chain connects TRBV2 to TRBJ1-1; D not resolved. V lost 7 bases to trimming and J lost 1 base, with 10 bases between them. CDR1 and CDR2 from the germline V gene are SNHLY and FYNNEI. The CDR3 covers 13 residues. The CDR3 spells CASTTRQNTEAFF. CDR3 sequence (DNA): TGTGCCAGCACCACGAGACAGAACACTGAAGCTTTCTTT.

The chain employs TRBV19 and TRBJ1-1, with D uncertain. Germline CDR1 LNHDA, CDR2 SQIVND (reference sequence). Trimming pared 5 bases from V and 4 bases from J, leaving 8 bases between. This CDR3 contains 12 residues. Here the CDR3 reads CASSLSSTEAFF. CDR3 nucleotide sequence: TGTGCCAGTAGTTTAAGTAGCACTGAAGCTTTCTTT.

The chain is built from TRBV2 and TRBJ1-2; D is unclear. The V and J ends lost 5 bases and 8 bases respectively, with 15 bases between them. Germline CDR1 and CDR2: SNHLY and FYNNEI. The CDR3 is made up of 13 amino acids. CDR3: CASSSSTRGGYTF. In DNA form, the CDR3 reads TGTGCCAGCAGTTCCTCGACCCGGGGAGGCTACACCTTC.

This chain joins TRBV13 and TRBJ1-2, with 7 bases matching TRBD1. The germline V gene encodes CDR1 PRHDT and CDR2 FYEKMQ (reference sequence). Trimming removed 3 bases from V and 8 bases from J; junction bases left unmatched: 9. The CDR3 is 14 residues long. The CDR3 region is CASSFNRGSLGYTF. The CDR3, as DNA: TGTGCCAGCAGCTTTAACAGGGGAAGTCTGGGCTACACCTTC.